This T cell receptor beta chain originates from a study of blood T cell repertoires in COVID-19. About the research overall: Samples taken during acute and convalescent COVID-19 were collected in the United States, Italy and Spain. In each case, the material was cDNA or gDNA derived from T cells, B-cell-depleted T cells, or PBMCs.

Original data processing: Cell counts per sample came from amplifying reference gene primers. The protocol was immunoSEQ multiplex PCR, while the TCRdb copy is restricted to in-frame clones and leaves out a portion. The D gene and trimming were derived from the DNA, and the V and J assignments and clone size from that table. This repertoire shows some 160,000 clones, about four fifths found once; its top ten account for over 10%. The sequence derives from a man in his 70s who had recovered from COVID-19. Sequencing was performed on peripheral blood.

As DNA, the CDR3 is TGTGCCAGCAGCTTATATGGCCCGGGACTAGCGGGATACAATGAGCAGTTCTTC. Its protein product is CASSLYGPGLAGYNEQFF. The chain recombines TRBV11-2 with TRBJ2-1; 13 bases align to TRBD2. With 2 bases clipped from V and 4 bases from J, the junction kept 8 bases outside the gene matches. Germline assignment: CDR1 SGHAT and CDR2 FQNNGV. This CDR3 region has 18 residues.